This TCR beta chain was captured by sequencing in a study of T cell repertoires in cytomegalovirus infection. On the study more broadly: The authors used CMV epitopes that were HLA-C-restricted (recently identified) and HLA-B-restricted (well studied).

The CDR3 has 12 amino acids. Germline V gene sequence: CDR1 SGHVS, CDR2 FNYEAQ. V gave up 10 bases and J gave up 7 bases, with 13 bases separating them. TCRdb processed the reads anew with MiXCR; each CDR3 protein has one entry. The sample has 650,000 to 900,000 distinct CDR3 sequences, 25% to 35% seen once. Whole-study findings and limits: Predominance within the ex vivo response was attributable to HLA-C-restricted CMV-specific TCR beta clonotypes.

This clonotype was seen repeatedly, ten times or more. Its target is unknown. The genes are TRBV7-6 and TRBJ2-2; D is uncertain. The starting material was cultured CD8+ T cells from PBMCs, obtained from culture after CMV antigen stimulation. The TCR was taken from a human donor in good health (CMV status not recorded). Some clones in this sample may be carry-over from other donors' samples. CDR3 nucleotides: TGTGCCACCGTAAAAGTCGGCGGGGAGCTGTTTTTT. Protein: CATVKVGGELFF.